Described below is a single TCR beta chain sequence and its context. Its antigen is still unknown. The length of the CDR3 is 13 residues. The germline gives CDR1 DFQATT, CDR2 SNEGSKA (reference sequence). Combining a sample-barcoded 5' primer with a J-beta primer mix, a second PCR ran for roughly 7 to 12 cycles. Through a template-switch adaptor with 12 random nucleotides, each cDNA molecule received a tag. TCRdb re-called the 5' RACE reads through MiXCR, storing one row per CDR3 protein. The sample contains around 690,000 distinct CDR3 sequences, about 54% of which appear only once. These data come from a study of blood T cells in healthy people across ages. PBMCs were isolated at a quantity of at least 6 million per sample. Overall study findings and caveats: Older age coincided with a roughly linear decline in TCR beta diversity per million T cells.

The V gene is TRBV20-1, the J gene TRBJ2-2; D is unresolved. The sequenced sample was blood. This TCR was sampled from a man aged 55 to 70 in good health. The CDR3 nucleotides read TGCAGCCCGGCAGCAATAAACACCGGGGAGCTGTTTTTT. Protein: CSPAAINTGELFF.